This T cell receptor (beta chain) appears in the sequencing data of a study of blood T cell repertoires in COVID-19. Study in general: Acute-phase and convalescent COVID-19 samples originated in the United States, Italy and Spain. T cells, B-cell-depleted T cells, or PBMCs provided the cDNA or gDNA that served as material.

Trimming cost V 5 bases and J 5 bases, with 12 bases left between them. Germline CDR1 and CDR2: SEHNR and FQNEAQ (reference sequence). This CDR3 comprises 13 residues. Authors' analysis steps: Counts of nucleated cells, estimated from reference gene primer amplification, were obtained. TCRdb keeps only in-frame clones here, not all; method: immunoSEQ multiplex PCR. The V and J calls and clone size were taken over from that table, and D and trimming were inferred from the DNA. This table holds some 140,000 clones, roughly 76% found once. This receptor was obtained from a man of 80 years or more with acute or convalescent COVID-19. Sequenced material: peripheral blood. The chain has TRBV7-9 and TRBJ1-2; D perhaps matches TRBD1 (6 bases). DNA for the CDR3: TGTGCCAGCAGCACTCGACAGGCTTATGGCTACACCTTC. Its translation is CASSTRQAYGYTF.